The rows below give T cell receptor beta chains drawn from one sample of a study of CD8+CD57+ T cells in acquired aplastic anemia. TCRdb reprocessed the reads with MiXCR, giving one entry per CDR3 protein. The sample lists around 180,000 distinct CDR3 sequences, 50% to 75% seen once, with under 50% in the top ten. The sequenced sample consisted of sorted CD4+, CD8+, or CD8+CD57+ T cells (not recorded which) from PBMCs. The receptors were gathered from a human donor in good health. Both conserved end residues are part of each CDR3. D genes are given only for firm matches. Not every row has a clone size; where given, it reads once, few, many or a size class.

len | j_gene | abundance | v_gene | d_gene | CDR3nt | CDR3aa
14 | TRBJ2-7 | . | TRBV29-1 | . | TGCAGCGTTGAGGTCTTAGGGAGTAGACACGAGCAGTACTTC | CSVEVLGSRHEQYF
12 | TRBJ2-3 | . | TRBV13 | . | TGTGCCAGCAGCGGGGGGATAGATACGCAGTATTTT | CASSGGIDTQYF
15 | TRBJ2-7 | many | TRBV9 | TRBD2 | TGTGCCAGCAGCACAGGGACTAGCGGGAGCTACGAGCAGTACTTC | CASSTGTSGSYEQYF
12 | TRBJ2-7 | . | TRBV25-1 | . | TGTGCCAGCAGTGAATTCAACCTAGACCGGTACTTC | CASSEFNLDRYF
11 | TRBJ1-2 | . | TRBV5-4 | . | TGTGCCAGCCGCGGGGGCTATGGCTACACCTTC | CASRGGYGYTF
15 | TRBJ2-7 | medium-sized | TRBV7-9 | TRBD2 | TGTGCCAGCAGCTTATTACGGGAGGGATTGTACGAGCAGTACTTC | CASSLLREGLYEQYF
14 | TRBJ2-7 | . | TRBV29-1 | TRBD1 | TGCAGCGTTGACCTAGGAGGGACAGGGGACGAGCAGTACTTC | CSVDLGGTGDEQYF
13 | TRBJ2-7 | . | TRBV5-5 | . | TGTGCCAGCAGCTCCGACGGGTCCTACGAGCAGTACTTC | CASSSDGSYEQYF
13 | TRBJ1-1 | . | TRBV29-1 | . | TGCAGCGTTACGGACACCCCGAACACTGAAGCTTTCTTT | CSVTDTPNTEAFF
17 | TRBJ1-1 | . | TRBV6-1 | . | TGTGCCAGCAGTTACTCTACACAGAAAGGCATGAACACTGAAGCTTTCTTT | CASSYSTQKGMNTEAFF
15 | TRBJ1-2 | many | TRBV19 | . | TGTGCCAGTAGTATCCCTACAGGAACTGCCTATGGCTACACCTTC | CASSIPTGTAYGYTF
14 | TRBJ1-1 | . | TRBV10-3 | . | TGTGCCATCAGTGAGGGACAGAAGAACACTGAAGCTTTCTTT | CAISEGQKNTEAFF
14 | TRBJ2-3 | . | TRBV10-3 | TRBD1 | TGTGCCACCCTATGGGACAGGGCAGCAGATACGCAGTATTTT | CATLWDRAADTQYF
14 | TRBJ2-1 | few | TRBV7-9 | TRBD1 | TGTGCCAGCAGCTCGATACAGGGGGCATATGAGCAGTTCTTC | CASSSIQGAYEQFF
16 | TRBJ2-5 | . | TRBV5-1 | . | TGCGCCAGCAGCTTGGTGGGCGGAAGCGGCGGGGAGACCCAGTACTTC | CASSLVGGSGGETQYF
14 | TRBJ2-7 | many | TRBV2 | . | TGTGCCAGCAGTGATTTGGGGGCAGCCTACGAGCAGTACTTC | CASSDLGAAYEQYF
16 | TRBJ2-3 | many | TRBV11-2 | TRBD2 | TGTGCCAGCAGCTTCGGGGGGGGTAGCCCCACAGATACGCAGTATTTT | CASSFGGGSPTDTQYF
12 | TRBJ1-6 | few | TRBV7-9 | . | TGTGCCAGCAGCTCCCCGGGCTCACCCCTCCACTTT | CASSSPGSPLHF
17 | TRBJ2-3 | . | TRBV29-1 | . | TGCAGCGTTGAAGATCTGCACGCCACGGCTAGCACAGATACGCAGTATTTT | CSVEDLHATASTDTQYF
13 | TRBJ2-7 | few | TRBV2 | . | TGTGCCAGCAGTGGACAGTTGGAGGGAGAGCAGTACTTC | CASSGQLEGEQYF
14 | TRBJ2-2 | once | TRBV24-1 | . | TGTGCCACCAGTGAACCAGGGGAAACCGGGGAGCTGTTTTTT | CATSEPGETGELFF